The 15 T cell receptor beta chains below all came from one sample that was sequenced in a study of radiation and T cells in renal cell carcinoma. Indicated time point: baseline pretreatment blood. Treatment meaning: 15 Gy SBRT to primary tumor, nephrectomy 4 weeks later. TCRdb's copy holds only in-frame clones and misses some; the assay was immunoSEQ multiplex PCR. Altogether approximately 120,000 clones are present, roughly 85% being singletons, with the ten largest covering around 3%. This material consisted of blood, taken from a patient whose treatment included radiotherapy and nephrectomy. The receptors here all came from a woman in her sixties or seventies with renal cell carcinoma.

Regarding this clone: Other DNA sequences in the same sample also yield this CDR3. The rearrangement joins TRBV7-9 to TRBJ2-5; 7 nucleotides agree with TRBD2. The germline CDR1 and CDR2 sequences are SEHNR and FQNEAQ (reference sequence). The CDR3 is 12 amino acids. Trimming at V came to 5 bases and at J to 3 bases, leaving 0 bases not matched to a gene. The CDR3 spells CASSRGEETQYF. CDR3 nucleotide sequence: TGTGCCAGCAGCCGGGGGGAAGAGACCCAGTACTTC.

The rearrangement joins TRBV12-2 to TRBJ2-1. TRBV12-2 is a pseudogene. This CDR3 comprises 17 residues. The CDR3 DNA sequence: TGTGCAAGTCGCTTAGCACCAAAGGGGAGCTCCTACAATGAGCAGTTCTTC. This codes for CASRLAPKGSSYNEQFF.

The chain employs TRBV6-5 and TRBJ2-7, with D possibly matching TRBD1 (5 bases). Trimming stripped 2 bases from V and 6 bases from J, with 8 bases between. Germline CDR1 MNHEY, CDR2 SVGAGI. This CDR3 is 12 amino acids long. CDR3 in amino acids: CASSYQGGEQYF. The CDR3 DNA sequence: TGTGCCAGCAGTTACCAGGGCGGCGAGCAGTACTTC.

CDR3 in DNA: TGTGCCAGCAGTTTATTTGGGCGGGGTGGGACTGAAGCTTTCTTT. Its translation is CASSLFGRGGTEAFF. The chain joins TRBV28 to TRBJ1-1; D is uncertain. V was pared by 1 base and J by 5 bases, with 14 bases between. The CDR3 sequence is 15 residues long. CDR1 and CDR2 from the germline V gene are MDHEN and SYDVKM. The complete variable domain, with remaining parts taken from reference TRBV28 and TRBJ1-1, reads DVKVTQSSRYLVKRTGEKVFLECVQDMDHENMFWYRQDPGLGLRLIYFSYDVKMKEKGDIPEGYSVSREKKERFSLILESASTNQTSMYLCASSLFGRGGTEAFFGQGTRLTVV.

This chain connects TRBV5-1 to TRBJ2-5; D is uncertain. Trimming removed 6 bases at V and 1 base at J, with 13 bases between. Per the germline V gene, CDR1 is SGHRS and CDR2 is YFSETQ. This CDR3 is 14 amino acids long. CDR3 nucleotides: TGCGCCAGCACTCTACAGAACCCCCAAGAGACCCAGTACTTC. It specifies CASTLQNPQETQYF.

The chain uses TRBV4-3 and TRBJ2-1, with 7 bases lining up with TRBD2. Germline-derived CDR1 and CDR2 are LGHNA and YSLEER. This CDR3 has 15 residues. Trimming cost V 4 bases and J 9 bases; bases outside gene matches: 12. The CDR3 sequence: CASSREGLDPSEQFF. DNA of the CDR3: TGCGCCAGCAGCCGAGAAGGACTAGACCCTAGTGAGCAGTTCTTC.

The chain uses TRBV4-1 and TRBJ2-3; D ambiguous. CDR3 size: 16 residues. V gave up 4 bases and J gave up 0 bases, with 14 bases separating them. Germline V gene lookup returns CDR1 MGHRA and CDR2 YSYEKL. The CDR3 is CASSPLLDSSTDTQYF. The CDR3 DNA reads TGCGCCAGCAGCCCCCTTTTAGATTCTAGCACAGATACGCAGTATTTT.

J is TRBJ2-2 and V is TRBV29-1; D possibly corresponds to TRBD2 (6 bases). The CDR3 length is 13 residues. Trimming left V 7 bases short and J 6 bases short, with 15 bases between. The germline CDR1 and CDR2 sequences are SQVTM and ANQGSEA. This chain's CDR3 is CSGGDFFAGELFF. The CDR3 DNA reads TGCAGCGGGGGGGACTTCTTCGCCGGGGAGCTGTTTTTT.

The genes are TRBV5-1 and TRBJ1-4, with TRBD1 as a possible D gene (5 bases). The length of the CDR3 is 15 residues. V was clipped by 0 bases and J by 3 bases, with 9 bases between them. CDR1 and CDR2 (germline): SGHRS, YFSETQ. The CDR3 DNA is TGCGCCAGCAGCTTGGGGGACGGGCCTAATGAAAAACTGTTTTTT. Translated: CASSLGDGPNEKLFF.

The chain carries TRBV6-9 and TRBJ2-2, with D tentatively TRBD1 or TRBD2 (5 bases each). This CDR3 contains 20 residues. Trimming took 6 bases from V and 1 from J, leaving 27 bases between them. Germline CDR1 MNHGY, CDR2 SVAAGI. CDR3 residues: CASSHDEGRKNPMNTGELFF. The CDR3 nucleotides read TGTGCCAGCAGCCACGACGAGGGACGCAAGAATCCTATGAACACCGGGGAGCTGTTTTTT.

The V gene is TRBV5-1, the J gene TRBJ2-5, with 8 positions matching TRBD2. This CDR3 spans 14 amino acids. V trimming: 7 bases; J trimming: 5 bases; junction bases outside the gene matches: 10. CDR1 and CDR2 (germline): SGHRS, YFSETQ. CDR3 DNA sequence: TGCGCCAGCGCCCCCGAGGGCGGGGGGGAGACCCAGTACTTC. It encodes CASAPEGGGETQYF.

This clone was found once. The chain has TRBV6-5 and TRBJ1-2; weak D call: TRBD1 (6 bases). Germline CDR1 MNHEY, CDR2 SVGAGI. V was pared by 0 bases and J by 3 bases, with 11 bases between. CDR3 length: 15 residues. CDR3: CASSYSGGQHYGYTF. In DNA form, the CDR3 reads TGTGCCAGCAGTTACTCCGGGGGGCAGCACTATGGCTACACCTTC.

This clone turned up a few times. CDR3 in DNA: TGTGCCACCCGATTTGTCGGGGCGGGGCAGCCCCAGCATTTT. Translation gives CATRFVGAGQPQHF. The chain couples TRBV19 to TRBJ1-5, with D perhaps TRBD1 (5 bases). Germline assignment: CDR1 LNHDA and CDR2 SQIVND (reference sequence). CDR3 size: 14 residues. V was cut by 10 bases and J by 7 bases, with 20 bases left in between.

This clone has just a few counts. The chain has TRBV30 and TRBJ1-5; D call uncertain. From germline, CDR1 is GTSNPN and CDR2 SVGIG (reference sequence). V was clipped by 3 bases and J by 10 bases, with 4 bases between them. The CDR3 is 9 residues long. Here the CDR3 reads CAWRLPQHF. DNA of the CDR3: TGTGCCTGGAGGCTCCCCCAGCATTTT.

The chain is built from TRBV6-4 and TRBJ2-6; TRBD1 aligns across 9 bases. The V and J ends lost 1 base and 2 bases, in that order; junction bases with no gene match: 6. The CDR3 has 18 residues. Germline V gene lookup returns CDR1 MRHNA and CDR2 SNTAGT. The CDR3 DNA is TGTGCCAGCAGTGACTGGCGGGACAGGGAAGCTGGGGCCAACGTCCTGACTTTC. Translated: CASSDWRDREAGANVLTF.